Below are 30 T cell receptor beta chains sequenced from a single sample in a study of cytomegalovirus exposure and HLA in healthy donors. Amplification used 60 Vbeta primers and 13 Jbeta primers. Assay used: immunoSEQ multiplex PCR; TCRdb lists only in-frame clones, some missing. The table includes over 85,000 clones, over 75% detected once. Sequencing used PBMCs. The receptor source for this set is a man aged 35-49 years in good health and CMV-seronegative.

The DNA of the CDR3 is TGTGCCAGCAGCTTAGGACTAGGACTCACAGATACGCAGTATTTT. Translating it yields CASSLGLGLTDTQYF. The V gene is TRBV11-2, the J gene TRBJ2-3, with a tentative D call TRBD2 (6 bases). The CDR3 sequence is 15 residues long. V was trimmed by 1 base and J by 2 bases, leaving 10 bases between them. CDR1 and CDR2 (germline): SGHAT, FQNNGV.

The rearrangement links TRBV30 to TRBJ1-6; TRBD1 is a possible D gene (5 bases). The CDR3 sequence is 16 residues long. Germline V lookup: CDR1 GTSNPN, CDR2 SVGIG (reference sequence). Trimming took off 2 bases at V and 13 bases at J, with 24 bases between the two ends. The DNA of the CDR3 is TGTGCCTGGAGTCTGGAGGGGAGGGCCCGCCGCTCTCCCCTCCACTTT. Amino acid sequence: CAWSLEGRARRSPLHF.

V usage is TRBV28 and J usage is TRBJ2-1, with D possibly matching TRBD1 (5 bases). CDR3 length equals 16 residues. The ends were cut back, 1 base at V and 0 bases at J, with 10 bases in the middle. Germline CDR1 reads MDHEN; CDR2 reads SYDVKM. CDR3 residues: CASSLSWQGSYNEQFF. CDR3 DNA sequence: TGTGCCAGCAGTTTATCCTGGCAGGGCTCCTACAATGAGCAGTTCTTC.

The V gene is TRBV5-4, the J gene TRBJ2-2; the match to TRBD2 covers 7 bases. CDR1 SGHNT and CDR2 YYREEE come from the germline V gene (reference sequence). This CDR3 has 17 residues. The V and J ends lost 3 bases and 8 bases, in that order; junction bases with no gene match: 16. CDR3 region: CASSSGVAGQISGELFF. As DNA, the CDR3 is TGTGCCAGCAGCTCCGGGGTAGCGGGTCAGATTTCGGGGGAGCTGTTTTTT.

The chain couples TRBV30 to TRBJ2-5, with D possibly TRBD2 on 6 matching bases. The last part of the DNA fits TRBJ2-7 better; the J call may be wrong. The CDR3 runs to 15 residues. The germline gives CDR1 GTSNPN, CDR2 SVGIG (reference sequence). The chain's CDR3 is CAWRDQRATLTEQYF. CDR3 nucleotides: TGTGCCTGGAGAGACCAGCGGGCCACTTTGACCGAGCAGTACTTC.

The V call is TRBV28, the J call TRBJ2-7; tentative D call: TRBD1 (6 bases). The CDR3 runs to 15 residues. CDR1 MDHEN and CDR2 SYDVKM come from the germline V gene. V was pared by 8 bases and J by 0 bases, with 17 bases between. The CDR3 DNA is TGTGCCAGCCTTAAACAGGGCCTCTACTCCTACGAGCAGTACTTC. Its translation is CASLKQGLYSYEQYF.

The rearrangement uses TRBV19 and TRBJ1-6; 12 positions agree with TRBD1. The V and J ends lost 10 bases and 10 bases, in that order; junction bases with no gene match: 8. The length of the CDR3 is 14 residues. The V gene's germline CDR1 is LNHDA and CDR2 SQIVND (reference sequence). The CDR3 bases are TGTGCCACCGCCGGGACAGGGGGCCAGTCACCCCTCCACTTT. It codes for CATAGTGGQSPLHF.

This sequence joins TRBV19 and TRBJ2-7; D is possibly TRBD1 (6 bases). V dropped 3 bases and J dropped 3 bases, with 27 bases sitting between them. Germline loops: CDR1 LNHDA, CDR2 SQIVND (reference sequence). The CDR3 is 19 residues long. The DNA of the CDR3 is TGTGCCAGTAGTATCAGTGGAGTGGGACACGGTGACACATTCTACGAGCAGTACTTC. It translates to CASSISGVGHGDTFYEQYF.

CDR3 protein: CASSGTGLGNKQFF. In nucleotides, the CDR3 is TGTGCCAGCAGTGGGACAGGCCTAGGGAATAAGCAGTTCTTC. The V and J genes are TRBV6-6 and TRBJ2-1; 8 bases line up with TRBD1. Germline V lookup: CDR1 MNHNY, CDR2 SVGAGI (reference sequence). V lost 5 bases to trimming and J lost 11 bases; unmatched junction nucleotides: 11. The CDR3 is made up of 14 amino acids.

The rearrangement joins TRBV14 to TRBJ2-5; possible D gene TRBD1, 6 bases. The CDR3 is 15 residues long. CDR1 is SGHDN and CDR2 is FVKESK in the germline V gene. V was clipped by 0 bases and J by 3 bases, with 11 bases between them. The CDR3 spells CASSQEPNREETQYF. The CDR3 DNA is TGTGCCAGCAGCCAAGAACCTAACAGGGAAGAGACCCAGTACTTC. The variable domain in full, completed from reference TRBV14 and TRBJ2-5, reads EAGVTQFPSHSVIEKGQTVTLRCDPISGHDNLYWYRRVMGKEIKFLLHFVKESKQDESGMPNNRFLAERTGGTYSTLKVQPAELEDSGVYFCASSQEPNREETQYFGPGTRLLVL.

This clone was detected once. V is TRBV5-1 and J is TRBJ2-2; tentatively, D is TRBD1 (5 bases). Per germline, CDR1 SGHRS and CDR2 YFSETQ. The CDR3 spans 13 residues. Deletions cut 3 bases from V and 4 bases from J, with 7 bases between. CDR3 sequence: CASSYDSTGELFF. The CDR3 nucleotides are TGCGCCAGCAGCTATGACAGCACCGGGGAGCTGTTTTTT. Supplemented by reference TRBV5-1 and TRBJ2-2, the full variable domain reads KAGVTQTPRYLIKTRGQQVTLSCSPISGHRSVSWYQQTPGQGLQFLFEYFSETQRNKGNFPGRFSGRQFSNSRSEMNVSTLELGDSALYLCASSYDSTGELFFGEGSRLTVL.

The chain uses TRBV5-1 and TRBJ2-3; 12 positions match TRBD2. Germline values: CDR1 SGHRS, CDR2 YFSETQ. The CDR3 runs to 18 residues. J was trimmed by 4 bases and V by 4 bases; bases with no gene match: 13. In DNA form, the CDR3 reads TGCGCCAGCAGCAACCCGGGACTAGCGGGCCCTCAGGCAGATACGCAGTATTTT. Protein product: CASSNPGLAGPQADTQYF. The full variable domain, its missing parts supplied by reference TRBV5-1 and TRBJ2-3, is KAGVTQTPRYLIKTRGQQVTLSCSPISGHRSVSWYQQTPGQGLQFLFEYFSETQRNKGNFPGRFSGRQFSNSRSEMNVSTLELGDSALYLCASSNPGLAGPQADTQYFGPGTRLTVL.

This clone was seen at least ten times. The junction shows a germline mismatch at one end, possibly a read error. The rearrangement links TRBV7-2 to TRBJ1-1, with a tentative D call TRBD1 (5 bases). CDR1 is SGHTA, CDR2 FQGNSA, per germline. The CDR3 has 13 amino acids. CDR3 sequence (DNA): TGTGCCAGCAGCTTAGCTGGGGCTAATCGGTTAGTCTTT. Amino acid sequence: CASSLAGANRLVF.

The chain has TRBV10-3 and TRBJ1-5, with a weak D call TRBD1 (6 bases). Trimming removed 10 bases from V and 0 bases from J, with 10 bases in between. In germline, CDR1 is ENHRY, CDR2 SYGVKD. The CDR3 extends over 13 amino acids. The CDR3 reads CASHRDSNQPQHF. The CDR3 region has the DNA TGTGCCAGCCACAGGGATAGCAATCAGCCCCAGCATTTT.

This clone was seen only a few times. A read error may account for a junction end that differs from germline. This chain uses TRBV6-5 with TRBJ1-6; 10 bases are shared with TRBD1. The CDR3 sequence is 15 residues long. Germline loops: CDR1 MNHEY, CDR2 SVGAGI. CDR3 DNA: TGTGCCAGCAGTGACTCGACAGGGGGCAATTCACCCCTCCACTTT. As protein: CASSDSTGGNSPLHF.

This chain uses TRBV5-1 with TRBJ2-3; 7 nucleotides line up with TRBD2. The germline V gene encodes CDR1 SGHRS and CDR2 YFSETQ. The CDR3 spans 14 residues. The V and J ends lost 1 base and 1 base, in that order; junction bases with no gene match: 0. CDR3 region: CASSLRGGTDTQYF. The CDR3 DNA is TGCGCCAGCAGCTTGCGGGGGGGCACAGATACGCAGTATTTT. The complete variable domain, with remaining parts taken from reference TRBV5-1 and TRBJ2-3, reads KAGVTQTPRYLIKTRGQQVTLSCSPISGHRSVSWYQQTPGQGLQFLFEYFSETQRNKGNFPGRFSGRQFSNSRSEMNVSTLELGDSALYLCASSLRGGTDTQYFGPGTRLTVL.

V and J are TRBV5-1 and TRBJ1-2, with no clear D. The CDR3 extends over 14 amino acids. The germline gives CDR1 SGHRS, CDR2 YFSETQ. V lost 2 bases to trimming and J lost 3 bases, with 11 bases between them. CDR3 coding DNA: TGCGCCAGCAGCTTCTCCAACGAGGACTATGGCTACACCTTC. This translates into CASSFSNEDYGYTF. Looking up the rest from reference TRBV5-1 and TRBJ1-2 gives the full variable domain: KAGVTQTPRYLIKTRGQQVTLSCSPISGHRSVSWYQQTPGQGLQFLFEYFSETQRNKGNFPGRFSGRQFSNSRSEMNVSTLELGDSALYLCASSFSNEDYGYTFGSGTRLTVV.

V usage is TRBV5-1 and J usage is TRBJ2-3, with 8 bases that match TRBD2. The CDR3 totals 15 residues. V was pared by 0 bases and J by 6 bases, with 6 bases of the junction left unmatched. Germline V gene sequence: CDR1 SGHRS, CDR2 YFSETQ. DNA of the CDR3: TGCGCCAGCAGCTTGGCCTCGGCTAGCGGGGATACGCAGTATTTT. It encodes CASSLASASGDTQYF.

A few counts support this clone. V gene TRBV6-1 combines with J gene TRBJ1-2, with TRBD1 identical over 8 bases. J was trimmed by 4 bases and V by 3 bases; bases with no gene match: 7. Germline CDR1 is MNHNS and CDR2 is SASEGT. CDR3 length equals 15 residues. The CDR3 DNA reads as TGTGCCAGCAGTGAGTTCTACAGGGGGACCTATGGCTACACCTTC. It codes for CASSEFYRGTYGYTF.

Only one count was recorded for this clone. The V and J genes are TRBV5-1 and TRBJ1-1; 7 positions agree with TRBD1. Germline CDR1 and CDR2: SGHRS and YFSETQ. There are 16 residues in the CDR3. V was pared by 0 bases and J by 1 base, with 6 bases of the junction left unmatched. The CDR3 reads CASSLETGAWNTEAFF. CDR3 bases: TGCGCCAGCAGCTTGGAAACAGGGGCATGGAACACTGAAGCTTTCTTT.

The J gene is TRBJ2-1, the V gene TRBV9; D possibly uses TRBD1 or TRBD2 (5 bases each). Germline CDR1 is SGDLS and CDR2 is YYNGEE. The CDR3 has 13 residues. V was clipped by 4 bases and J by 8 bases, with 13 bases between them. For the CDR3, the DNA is TGTGCCAGCAGCTTAGAGGGGCCAGATGAGCAGTTCTTC. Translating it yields CASSLEGPDEQFF. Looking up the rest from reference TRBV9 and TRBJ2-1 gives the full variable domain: DSGVTQTPKHLITATGQRVTLRCSPRSGDLSVYWYQQSLDQGLQFLIQYYNGEERAKGNILERFSAQQFPDLHSELNLSSLELGDSALYFCASSLEGPDEQFFGPGTRLTVL.

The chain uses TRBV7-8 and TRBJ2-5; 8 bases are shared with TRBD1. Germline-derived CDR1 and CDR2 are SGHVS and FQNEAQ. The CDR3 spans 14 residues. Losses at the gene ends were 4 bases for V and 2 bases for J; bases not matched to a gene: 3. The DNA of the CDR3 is TGTGCCAGCAGCTCCGGACAGGGTCAAGAGACCCAGTACTTC. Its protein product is CASSSGQGQETQYF.

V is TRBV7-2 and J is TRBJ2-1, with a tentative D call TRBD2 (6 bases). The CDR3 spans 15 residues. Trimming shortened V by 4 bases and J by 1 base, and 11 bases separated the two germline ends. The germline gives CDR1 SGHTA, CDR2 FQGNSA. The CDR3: CASSWNSGSYNEQFF. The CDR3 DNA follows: TGTGCCAGCAGCTGGAATAGCGGTTCCTACAATGAGCAGTTCTTC.

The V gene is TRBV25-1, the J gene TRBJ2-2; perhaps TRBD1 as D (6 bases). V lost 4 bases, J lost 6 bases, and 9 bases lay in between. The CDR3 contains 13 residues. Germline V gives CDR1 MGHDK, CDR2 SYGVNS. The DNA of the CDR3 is TGTGCCAGCAGTGGAACAGGGCCCGGGGAGCTGTTTTTT. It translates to CASSGTGPGELFF.

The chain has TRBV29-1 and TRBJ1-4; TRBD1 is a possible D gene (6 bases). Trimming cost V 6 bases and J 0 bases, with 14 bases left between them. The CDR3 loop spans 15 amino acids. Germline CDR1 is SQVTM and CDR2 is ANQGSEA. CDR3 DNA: TGCAGCGTCAAGCTGCAGGGGACAACTAATGAAAAACTGTTTTTT. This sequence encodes CSVKLQGTTNEKLFF.

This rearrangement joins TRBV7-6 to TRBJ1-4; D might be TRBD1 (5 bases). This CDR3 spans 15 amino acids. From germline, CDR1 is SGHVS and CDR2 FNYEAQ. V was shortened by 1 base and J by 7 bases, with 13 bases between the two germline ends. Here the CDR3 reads CASSLEPGPSEKLFF. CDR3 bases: TGTGCCAGCAGCTTAGAGCCAGGGCCGTCTGAAAAACTGTTTTTT.

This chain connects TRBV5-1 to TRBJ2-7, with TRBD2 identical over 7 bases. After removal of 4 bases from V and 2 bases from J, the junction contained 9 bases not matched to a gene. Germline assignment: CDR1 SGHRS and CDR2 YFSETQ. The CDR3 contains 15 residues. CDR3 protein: CASSPTGTNPYEQYF. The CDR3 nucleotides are TGCGCCAGCAGCCCTACCGGGACTAATCCCTACGAGCAGTACTTC.

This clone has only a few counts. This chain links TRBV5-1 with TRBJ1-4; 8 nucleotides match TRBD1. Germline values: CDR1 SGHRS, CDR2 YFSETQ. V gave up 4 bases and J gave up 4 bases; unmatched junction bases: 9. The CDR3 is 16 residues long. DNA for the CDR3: TGCGCCAGCAGCCAGCCTCCGGGACAGGATAATGAAAAACTGTTTTTT. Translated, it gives CASSQPPGQDNEKLFF.

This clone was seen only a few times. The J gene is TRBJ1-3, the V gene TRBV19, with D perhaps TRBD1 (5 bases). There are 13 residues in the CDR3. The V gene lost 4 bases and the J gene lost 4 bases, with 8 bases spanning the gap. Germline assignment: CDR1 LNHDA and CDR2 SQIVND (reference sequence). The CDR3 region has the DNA TGTGCCAGTAGTAGACAGCGCGGAAACACCATATATTTT. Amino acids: CASSRQRGNTIYF.

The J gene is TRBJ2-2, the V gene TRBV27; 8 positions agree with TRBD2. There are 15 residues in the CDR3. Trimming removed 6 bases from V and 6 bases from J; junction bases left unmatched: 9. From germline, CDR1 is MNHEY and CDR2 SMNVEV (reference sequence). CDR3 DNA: TGTGCCAGCAGAGTAGCGGGGCCCTTGGCCGGGGAGCTGTTTTTT. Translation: CASRVAGPLAGELFF.